This T cell receptor beta chain was sequenced for a study of T-cell memory formation after mild COVID-19. Whole-study findings and limits: Clones that contracted from day 15 to 85 had balanced CD4/CD8; later expanders were CD4+ biased.

5'RACE, which relied on constant-segment primers, yielded TCR alpha and TCR beta cDNA libraries carrying sample barcodes and UMIs. TCRdb used MiXCR to reprocess the 5' RACE reads, holding one entry per CDR3 protein. The repertoire consists of hundreds of thousands of distinct CDR3 sequences, with more than 20% occurring once and the leading ten covering under 15%. The germline V gene has CDR1 SGHTA and CDR2 FQGNSA. V lost 3 bases, J lost 0 bases, and 14 bases lay in between. The CDR3 has 16 residues. A word on this clonotype: Antigen: not known.

The origin of this receptor is an adult woman who had mild COVID-19 (a few samples of this study predate the infection). Cell type and time point are not known. Sequenced sample: PBMCs or a T cell subset sorted from them (not recorded which). The chain carries TRBV7-2 and TRBJ2-5; D is unclear. This CDR3 reads CASSFRRPRDQETQYF. The CDR3 bases are TGTGCCAGCAGCTTCAGAAGGCCCCGAGACCAAGAGACCCAGTACTTC. The entire variable domain, with the rest obtained from reference TRBV7-2 and TRBJ2-5, is as follows: GAGVSQSPSNKVTEKGKDVELRCDPISGHTALYWYRQSLGQGLEFLIYFQGNSAPDKSGLPSDRFSAERTGGSVSTLTIQRTQQEDSAVYLCASSFRRPRDQETQYFGPGTRLLVL.